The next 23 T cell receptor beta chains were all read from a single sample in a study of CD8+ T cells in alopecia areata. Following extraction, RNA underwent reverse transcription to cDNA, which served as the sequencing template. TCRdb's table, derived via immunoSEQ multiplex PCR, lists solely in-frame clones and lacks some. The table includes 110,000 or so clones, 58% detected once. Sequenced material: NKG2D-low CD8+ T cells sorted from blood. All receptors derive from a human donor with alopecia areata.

The CDR3 nucleotides are TGTGCCAGTAGGGTCGACAGGGTAGCTGAAGCTTTCTTT. This sequence encodes CASRVDRVAEAFF. The chain couples TRBV19 to TRBJ1-1, with 7 nucleotides matching TRBD1. The junction had 7 bases not matched to a gene; V was cut back by 6 bases and J by 6 bases. The CDR3 has 13 amino acids. The germline gives CDR1 LNHDA, CDR2 SQIVND (reference sequence).

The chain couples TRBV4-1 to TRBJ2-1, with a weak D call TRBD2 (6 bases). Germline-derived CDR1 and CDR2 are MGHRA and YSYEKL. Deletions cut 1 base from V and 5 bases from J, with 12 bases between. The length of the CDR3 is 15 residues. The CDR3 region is CASSQVASADNEQFF. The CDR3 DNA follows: TGCGCCAGCAGCCAAGTGGCTAGCGCCGACAATGAGCAGTTCTTC.

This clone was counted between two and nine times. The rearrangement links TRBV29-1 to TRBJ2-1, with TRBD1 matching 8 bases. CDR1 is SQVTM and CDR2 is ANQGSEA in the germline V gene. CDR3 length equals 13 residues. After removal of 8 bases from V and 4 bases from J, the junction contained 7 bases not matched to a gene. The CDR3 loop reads CSTGTGVYNEQFF. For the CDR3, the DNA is TGCAGCACCGGGACAGGAGTTTACAATGAGCAGTTCTTC.

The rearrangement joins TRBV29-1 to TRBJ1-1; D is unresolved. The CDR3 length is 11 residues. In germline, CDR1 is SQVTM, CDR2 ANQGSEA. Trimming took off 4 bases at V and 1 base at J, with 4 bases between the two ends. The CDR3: CSVGANTEAFF. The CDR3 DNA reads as TGCAGCGTTGGCGCGAACACTGAAGCTTTCTTT.

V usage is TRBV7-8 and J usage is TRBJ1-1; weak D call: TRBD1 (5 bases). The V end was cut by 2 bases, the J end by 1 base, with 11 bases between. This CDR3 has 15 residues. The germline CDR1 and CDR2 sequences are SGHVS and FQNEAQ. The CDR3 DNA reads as TGTGCCAGCAGCTTAAGTGGCGGACAGAACACTGAAGCTTTCTTT. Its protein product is CASSLSGGQNTEAFF.

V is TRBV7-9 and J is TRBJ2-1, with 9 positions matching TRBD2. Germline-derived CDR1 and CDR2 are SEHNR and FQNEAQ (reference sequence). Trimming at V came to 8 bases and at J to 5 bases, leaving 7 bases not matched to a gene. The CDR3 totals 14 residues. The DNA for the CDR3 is TGTGCCAGCGCGACTAGCGGAAGCCACAATGAGCAGTTCTTC. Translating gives CASATSGSHNEQFF.

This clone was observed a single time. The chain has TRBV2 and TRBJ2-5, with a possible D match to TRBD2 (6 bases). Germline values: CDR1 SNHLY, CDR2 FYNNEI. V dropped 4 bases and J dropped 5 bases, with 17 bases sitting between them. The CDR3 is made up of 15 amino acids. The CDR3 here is CASSGGPGLGETQYF. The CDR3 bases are TGTGCCAGCAGTGGAGGGCCGGGACTGGGGGAGACCCAGTACTTC.

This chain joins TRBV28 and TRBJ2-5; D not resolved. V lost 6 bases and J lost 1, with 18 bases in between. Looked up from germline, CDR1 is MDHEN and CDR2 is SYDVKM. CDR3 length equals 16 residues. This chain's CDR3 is CASRGQGSRAQETQYF. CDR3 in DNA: TGTGCCAGCAGGGGTCAAGGTAGTCGGGCCCAAGAGACCCAGTACTTC.

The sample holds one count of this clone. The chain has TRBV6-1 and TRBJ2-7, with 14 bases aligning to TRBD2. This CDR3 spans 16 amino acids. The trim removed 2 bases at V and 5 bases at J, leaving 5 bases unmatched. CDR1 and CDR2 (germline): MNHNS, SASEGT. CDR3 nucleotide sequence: TGTGCCAGCAGTGAACCGGGACTAGCGGGAGTCAACGAGCAGTACTTC. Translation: CASSEPGLAGVNEQYF.

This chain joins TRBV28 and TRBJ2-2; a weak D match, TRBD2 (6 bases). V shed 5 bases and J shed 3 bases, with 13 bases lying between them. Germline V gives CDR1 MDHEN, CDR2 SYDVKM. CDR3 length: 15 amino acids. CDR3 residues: CASSGTRYYTGELFF. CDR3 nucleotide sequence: TGTGCCAGCAGTGGGACTCGATATTACACCGGGGAGCTGTTTTTT. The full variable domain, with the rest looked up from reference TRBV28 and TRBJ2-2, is DVKVTQSSRYLVKRTGEKVFLECVQDMDHENMFWYRQDPGLGLRLIYFSYDVKMKEKGDIPEGYSVSREKKERFSLILESASTNQTSMYLCASSGTRYYTGELFFGEGSRLTVL.

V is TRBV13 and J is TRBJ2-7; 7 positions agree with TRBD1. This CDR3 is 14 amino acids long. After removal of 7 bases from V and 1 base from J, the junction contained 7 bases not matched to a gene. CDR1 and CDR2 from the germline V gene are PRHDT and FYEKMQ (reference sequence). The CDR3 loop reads CASKSRGLSYEQYF. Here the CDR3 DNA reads TGTGCCAGCAAGTCTAGGGGGCTGTCCTACGAGCAGTACTTC.

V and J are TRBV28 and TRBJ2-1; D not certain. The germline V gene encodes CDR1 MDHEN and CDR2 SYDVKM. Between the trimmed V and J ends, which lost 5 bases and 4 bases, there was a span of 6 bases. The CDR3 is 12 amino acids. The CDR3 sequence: CASSVVYNEQFF. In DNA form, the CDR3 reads TGTGCCAGCAGTGTTGTTTACAATGAGCAGTTCTTC.

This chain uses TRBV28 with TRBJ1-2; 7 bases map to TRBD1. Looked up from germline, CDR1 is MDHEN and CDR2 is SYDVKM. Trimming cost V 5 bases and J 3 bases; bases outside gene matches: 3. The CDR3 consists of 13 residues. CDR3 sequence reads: CASSPTGDYGYTF. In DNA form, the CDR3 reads TGTGCCAGCAGTCCCACAGGGGACTATGGCTACACCTTC.

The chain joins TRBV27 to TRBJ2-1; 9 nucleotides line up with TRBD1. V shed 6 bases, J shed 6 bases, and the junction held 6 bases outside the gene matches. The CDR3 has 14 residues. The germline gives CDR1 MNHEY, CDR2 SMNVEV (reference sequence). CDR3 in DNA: TGTGCCAGCAGACCGGGACAGGGCTTCAATGAGCAGTTCTTC. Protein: CASRPGQGFNEQFF.

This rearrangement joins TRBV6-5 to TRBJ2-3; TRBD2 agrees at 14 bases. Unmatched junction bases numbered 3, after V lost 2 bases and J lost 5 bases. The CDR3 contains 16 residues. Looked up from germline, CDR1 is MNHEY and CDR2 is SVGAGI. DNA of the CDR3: TGTGCCAGCAGTTACGACGGACTAGCGGGAGGAGATACGCAGTATTTT. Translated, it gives CASSYDGLAGGDTQYF.

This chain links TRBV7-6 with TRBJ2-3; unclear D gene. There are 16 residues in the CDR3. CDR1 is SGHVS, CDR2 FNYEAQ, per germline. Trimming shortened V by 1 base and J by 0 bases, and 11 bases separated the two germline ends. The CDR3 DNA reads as TGTGCCAGCAGCTTAGGACGGTGGCCCAGCACAGATACGCAGTATTTT. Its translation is CASSLGRWPSTDTQYF.

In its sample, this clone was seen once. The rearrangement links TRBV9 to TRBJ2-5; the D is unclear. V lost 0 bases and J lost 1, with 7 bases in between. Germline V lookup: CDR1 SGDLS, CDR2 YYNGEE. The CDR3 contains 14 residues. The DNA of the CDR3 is TGTGCCAGCAGCGTAGCTGGCGGCCAAGAGACCCAGTACTTC. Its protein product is CASSVAGGQETQYF.

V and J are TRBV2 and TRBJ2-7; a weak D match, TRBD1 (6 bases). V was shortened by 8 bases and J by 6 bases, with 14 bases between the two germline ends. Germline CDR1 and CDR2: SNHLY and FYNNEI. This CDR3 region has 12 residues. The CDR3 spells CASLRTDAEQYF. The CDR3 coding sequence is TGTGCCAGCTTAAGGACAGACGCCGAGCAGTACTTC. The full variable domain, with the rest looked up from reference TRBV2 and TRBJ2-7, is EPEVTQTPSHQVTQMGQEVILRCVPISNHLYFYWYRQILGQKVEFLVSFYNNEISEKSEIFDDQFSVERPDGSNFTLKIRSTKLEDSAMYFCASLRTDAEQYFGPGTRLTVT.

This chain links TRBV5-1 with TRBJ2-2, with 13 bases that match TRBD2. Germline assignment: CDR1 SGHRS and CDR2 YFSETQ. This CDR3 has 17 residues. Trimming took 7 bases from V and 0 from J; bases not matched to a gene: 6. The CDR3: CASRWTSGSPNTGELFF. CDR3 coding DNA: TGCGCCAGCCGATGGACTAGCGGGAGCCCGAACACCGGGGAGCTGTTTTTT.

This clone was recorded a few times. CDR3 nucleotide sequence: TGTGCCAGTATCGCTCCCAAGGCGTACTATGGCTACACCTTC. Protein product: CASIAPKAYYGYTF. The rearrangement joins TRBV19 to TRBJ1-2; no reliable D call. The V gene lost 7 bases and the J gene lost 3 bases, with 15 bases spanning the gap. The CDR3 totals 14 residues. The germline CDR1 and CDR2 sequences are LNHDA and SQIVND (reference sequence).

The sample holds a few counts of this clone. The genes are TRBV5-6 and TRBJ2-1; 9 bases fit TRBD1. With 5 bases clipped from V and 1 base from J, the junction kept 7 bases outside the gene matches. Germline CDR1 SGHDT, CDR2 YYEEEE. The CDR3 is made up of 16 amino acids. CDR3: CASSFGTGRSYNEQFF. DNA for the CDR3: TGTGCCAGCAGTTTTGGGACAGGGAGGTCCTACAATGAGCAGTTCTTC.

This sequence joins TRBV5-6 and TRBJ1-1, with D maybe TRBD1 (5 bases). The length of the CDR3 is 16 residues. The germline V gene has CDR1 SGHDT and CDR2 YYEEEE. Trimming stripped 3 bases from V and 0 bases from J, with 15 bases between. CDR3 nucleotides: TGTGCCAGCAGCTGGGACCAGGGAGCCATGAACACTGAAGCTTTCTTT. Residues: CASSWDQGAMNTEAFF.

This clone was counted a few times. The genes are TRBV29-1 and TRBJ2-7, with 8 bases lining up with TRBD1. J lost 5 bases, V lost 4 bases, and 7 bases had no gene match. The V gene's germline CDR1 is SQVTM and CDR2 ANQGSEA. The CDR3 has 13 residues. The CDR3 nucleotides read TGCAGCGTTGGGGGGGACAGGTGGGACGAGCAGTACTTC. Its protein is CSVGGDRWDEQYF.